This TCR beta chain stems from a study of control samples from healthy donors and cancer patients. TCRdb's copy holds only in-frame clones and misses some; the assay was immunoSEQ multiplex PCR. In the table there are about 28,000 clones, 91% of which are singletons. This CDR3 has 17 amino acids. The V gene end was trimmed by 3 bases and the J gene end by 0 bases; junction bases not matched to a gene: 5. The chain has TRBV5-3 and TRBJ2-6; 8 bases agree with TRBD1. TRBV5-3 is noted as an ORF with a role that remains uncertain. Sequencing input: PBMCs. The source of this sequence is a man aged 45 to 65 with lung cancer. Here the CDR3 reads CARSWETGDSGANVLTF. CDR3 sequence (DNA): TGTGCCAGAAGCTGGGAGACAGGGGACTCTGGGGCCAACGTCCTGACTTTC.